This TCR beta chain emerged from a study of cytomegalovirus exposure and HLA in healthy donors. Every donor was a healthy person donating bone marrow. PCR employed 60 Vbeta and 13 Jbeta primers. The data were produced by immunoSEQ multiplex PCR, yet TCRdb's version contains in-frame clones alone and is incomplete. Here the sample spans about 160,000 clones, 82% being singletons. In regard to this clone: Its antigen is unknown.

Study-level results: DRB1 showed the most TCR associations and HLA-C the fewest in a later analysis, as rates varied by HLA locus. Most TCR beta V segments were productive about 87% or about 30% of the time in an earlier analysis. Rarity marked most TCR sequences, yet some public TCRs occurred in many donors.

Germline assignment: CDR1 LNHDA and CDR2 SQIVND (reference sequence). This CDR3 has 18 residues. Losses at the gene ends were 3 bases for V and 6 bases for J; bases not matched to a gene: 17. Specimen: PBMCs. The chain recombines TRBV19 with TRBJ1-1, with 9 bases that match TRBD1. The receptor's source is a girl under 18 in good health and CMV-seropositive. The CDR3 DNA reads TGTGCCAGTAGTATGTTAACCGGGACAGGGACGGAGGGAGCTGAAGCTTTCTTT. Protein sequence: CASSMLTGTGTEGAEAFF.